This TCR beta chain was captured by sequencing in a study of T cells in Graves' hyperthyroidism and ophthalmopathy. The sample holds many counts of this clonotype. After removal of 1 base from V and 6 bases from J, the junction contained 5 bases not matched to a gene. The CDR3 is made up of 16 amino acids. CDR1 is SGHRS and CDR2 is YFSETQ in the germline V gene. Amplified TCR beta CDR3 regions derived from RNA transcripts. First-round RT-PCR targeting the TCR CDR3 was performed with the HTBI primer set. MiXCR, applied by TCRdb to the multiplex PCR reads, yields one record per CDR3 protein. Of approximately 560,000 distinct CDR3 sequences in the sample, 15% to 19% were seen once.

The sequence came from a woman aged 30 to 39 with Graves' hyperthyroidism. The source material was blood. The rearrangement links TRBV5-1 to TRBJ2-3, with TRBD2 matching 13 bases. The DNA for the CDR3 is TGCGCCAGCAGCTTGACTAGCGGGAGGGCCGTGGATACGCAGTATTTT. Protein sequence: CASSLTSGRAVDTQYF.